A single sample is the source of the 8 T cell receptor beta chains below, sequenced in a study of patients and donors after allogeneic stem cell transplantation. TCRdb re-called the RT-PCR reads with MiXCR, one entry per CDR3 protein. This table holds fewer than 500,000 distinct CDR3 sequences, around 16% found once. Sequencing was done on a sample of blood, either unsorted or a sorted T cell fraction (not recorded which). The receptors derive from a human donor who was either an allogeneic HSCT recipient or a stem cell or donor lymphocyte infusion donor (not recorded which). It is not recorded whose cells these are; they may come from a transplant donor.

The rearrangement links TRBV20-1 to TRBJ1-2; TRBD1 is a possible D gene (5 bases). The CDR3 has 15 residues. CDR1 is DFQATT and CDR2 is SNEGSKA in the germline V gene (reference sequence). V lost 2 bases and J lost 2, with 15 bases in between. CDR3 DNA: TGCAGTGCTAGACAGACAGTAAATAAGAACTATGGCTACACCTTC. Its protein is CSARQTVNKNYGYTF.

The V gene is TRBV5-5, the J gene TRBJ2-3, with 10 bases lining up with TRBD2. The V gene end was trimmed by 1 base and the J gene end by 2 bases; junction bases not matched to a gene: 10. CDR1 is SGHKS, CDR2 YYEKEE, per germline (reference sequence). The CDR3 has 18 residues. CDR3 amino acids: CASSLIGLAGVNTDTQYF. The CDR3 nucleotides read TGTGCCAGCAGCTTGATTGGTCTAGCGGGGGTGAACACAGATACGCAGTATTTT.

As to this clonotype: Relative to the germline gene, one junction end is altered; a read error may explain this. The CDR3 nucleotides are TGTGCCAGCAGCCTCCAGCGGTACAATGAGCAGCTCTTC. It codes for CASSLQRYNEQLF. The chain recombines TRBV6-6 with TRBJ2-1; D might be TRBD2 (5 bases). The CDR3 contains 13 residues. Germline V gives CDR1 MNHNY, CDR2 SVGAGI (reference sequence).

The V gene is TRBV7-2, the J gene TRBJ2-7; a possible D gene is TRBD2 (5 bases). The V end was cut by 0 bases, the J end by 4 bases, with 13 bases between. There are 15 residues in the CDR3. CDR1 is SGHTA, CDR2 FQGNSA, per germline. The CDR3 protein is CASSLATTSFYEQYF. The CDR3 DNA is TGTGCCAGCAGCTTAGCGACCACTAGTTTTTACGAGCAGTACTTC.

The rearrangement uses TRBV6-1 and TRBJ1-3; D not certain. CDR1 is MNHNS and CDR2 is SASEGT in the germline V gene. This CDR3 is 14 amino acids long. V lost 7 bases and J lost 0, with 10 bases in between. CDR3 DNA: TGTGCCAGCAAGGTGGTCTCCTCTGGAAACACCATATATTTT. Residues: CASKVVSSGNTIYF.

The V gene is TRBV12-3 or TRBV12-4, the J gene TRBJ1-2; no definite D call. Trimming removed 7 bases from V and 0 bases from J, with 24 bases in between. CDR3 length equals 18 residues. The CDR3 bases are TGTGCCAGCACCCGCCAGACGAGCCGGACGGAACCTAACTATGGCTACACCTTC. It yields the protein CASTRQTSRTEPNYGYTF.

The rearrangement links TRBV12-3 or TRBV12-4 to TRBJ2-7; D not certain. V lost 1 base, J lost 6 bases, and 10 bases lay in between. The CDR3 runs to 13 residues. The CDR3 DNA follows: TGTGCCAGCAGTTTAGGACCACTCGGCGAGCAGTACTTC. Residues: CASSLGPLGEQYF.

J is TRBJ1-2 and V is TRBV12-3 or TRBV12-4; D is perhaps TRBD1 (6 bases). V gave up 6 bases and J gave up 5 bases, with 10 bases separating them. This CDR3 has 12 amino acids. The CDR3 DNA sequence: TGTGCCAGCAGCTTAACAGGGTATGGCTACACCTTC. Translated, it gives CASSLTGYGYTF.